This TCR beta chain was captured in a study of T cells in Graves' hyperthyroidism and ophthalmopathy. Researchers took RNA transcripts and amplified the TCR beta CDR3 regions from them. TCR CDR3 underwent first-round RT-PCR with the HTBI primer set. TCRdb reprocessed the multiplex PCR reads via MiXCR and lists one record per CDR3 protein. Here the sample spans a few hundred thousand distinct CDR3 sequences, around 15% being singletons. This clonotype was seen ten or more times. Trimming at V came to 4 bases and at J to 3 bases, leaving 9 bases not matched to a gene. The CDR3 is made up of 16 amino acids. CDR1 MDHEN and CDR2 SYDVKM come from the germline V gene.

The sequenced sample consisted of blood. This clonotype was obtained from a woman in her 50s with Graves' hyperthyroidism that later progressed to Graves' ophthalmopathy. The gene calls are TRBV28 and TRBJ1-1; TRBD1 matches at 9 bases. This chain's CDR3 is CASSSIKQGAHTEAFF. In DNA, the CDR3 is TGTGCCAGCAGTTCAATCAAACAGGGGGCGCACACTGAAGCTTTCTTT.